Sequencing of this TCR beta chain was carried out in a study of blood T cell repertoires in COVID-19. On the study more broadly: The origin of the acute and convalescent COVID-19 samples was the United States, Italy and Spain.

Per the original data handling: Estimation of nucleated cell counts was performed using reference gene primer amplification. Clones were sequenced by immunoSEQ multiplex PCR, and TCRdb holds only the in-frame ones, with some missing. The DNA gave D and trimming, while V, J and clone size come from that table. The sample contains under 200,000 clones, 80% of which appear only once. Germline V gene data show CDR1 as MGHRA and CDR2 as YSYEKL. V lost 1 base and J lost 7, with 17 bases in between. This CDR3 has 16 amino acids. Individuals aged 18 to 89 years were recruited from around 22 US areas. Participant reports of clinical history set cohort assignment.

Sequenced input: PBMCs or T cells enriched from blood (not recorded which). The chain recombines TRBV4-1 with TRBJ1-5; tentatively, D is TRBD1 (5 bases). The receptor's source is a woman aged 55-70 years who had recovered from COVID-19. CDR3 sequence: CASSQGDGRRGQPQHF. The CDR3 nucleotides read TGCGCCAGCAGCCAAGGGGATGGACGGCGGGGCCAGCCCCAGCATTTT.